Listed below are T cell receptor beta chains from one sample, sequenced in a study of post-analysis software for immune sequencing data. TCRdb reprocessed the PCR reads via MiXCR and lists one record per CDR3 protein. The data hold 740,000 or so distinct CDR3 sequences, with about 57% observed a single time. Sample: blood. All receptors derive from a girl under 18 with multiple sclerosis. Each CDR3 is given with its conserved first and last residue. The order of the fields is CDR3 length, D gene, clone size, J gene, V gene, CDR3 DNA, CDR3 protein. The D gene is left open where the match is weak. Not all rows give a size; the values are once, few, many and, for expanded clones, a class.

len: 17; d_gene: NA; abundance: few; j_gene: TRBJ2-5; v_gene: TRBV10-3; CDR3nt: TGTGCCATCAGTGACCTAAAAGGTTGGACATCCCCCTATGAGCAGTACTTC; CDR3aa: CAISDLKGWTSPYEQYF
len: 18; d_gene: TRBD2; abundance: NA; j_gene: TRBJ2-1; v_gene: TRBV5-5; CDR3nt: TGTGCCAGCAGCTTGGCCGGCTGGGGACTAGCGGACTACAATGAGCAGTTCTTC; CDR3aa: CASSLAGWGLADYNEQFF
len: 12; d_gene: NA; abundance: NA; j_gene: TRBJ1-1; v_gene: TRBV6-5; CDR3nt: TGTGCCAGCAGTTCGGGAGTCCTAGGAGCTTTCTTT; CDR3aa: CASSSGVLGAFF
len: 14; d_gene: TRBD2; abundance: few; j_gene: TRBJ2-1; v_gene: TRBV11-2; CDR3nt: TGTGCCAGCACCGCCACTAGCGGCCACAATGAGCAGTTCTTC; CDR3aa: CASTATSGHNEQFF
len: 17; d_gene: TRBD1; abundance: NA; j_gene: TRBJ1-2; v_gene: TRBV4-2; CDR3nt: TGTGCCAGCAGCCAAGATCGAGACAGGGGTGTGGGGCATGGCTACACCTTC; CDR3aa: CASSQDRDRGVGHGYTF
len: 15; d_gene: TRBD1; abundance: few; j_gene: TRBJ1-1; v_gene: TRBV12-3/TRBV12-4; CDR3nt: TGTGCCAGCAGTCCTCGACAGGGGATGAACACTGAAGCTTTCTTT; CDR3aa: CASSPRQGMNTEAFF
len: 16; d_gene: NA; abundance: few; j_gene: TRBJ2-6; v_gene: TRBV9; CDR3nt: TGTGCCAGCAGCGCAAAACGGGCAACTGGGGCCAACGTCCTGACTTTC; CDR3aa: CASSAKRATGANVLTF
len: 11; d_gene: NA; abundance: NA; j_gene: TRBJ2-7; v_gene: TRBV2; CDR3nt: TGTGCCAGCAGGGGCGAGACCGAGCAGTACTTC; CDR3aa: CASRGETEQYF
len: 12; d_gene: NA; abundance: NA; j_gene: TRBJ2-1; v_gene: TRBV20-1; CDR3nt: TGCAGTGCTATAGCTGAGTACAATGAGCAGTTCTTC; CDR3aa: CSAIAEYNEQFF
len: 15; d_gene: NA; abundance: NA; j_gene: TRBJ1-5; v_gene: TRBV10-2; CDR3nt: TGCGCCAGCGGGGGGGAGCGGATTAGCAATCAGCCCCAGCATTTT; CDR3aa: CASGGERISNQPQHF
len: 14; d_gene: NA; abundance: NA; j_gene: TRBJ2-5; v_gene: TRBV11-2; CDR3nt: TGTGCCAGCAGCTTAGTAGCCAGGCGAGAGACCCAGTACTTC; CDR3aa: CASSLVARRETQYF
len: 16; d_gene: TRBD2; abundance: few; j_gene: TRBJ2-1; v_gene: TRBV7-9; CDR3nt: TGTGCCAGCAGCCCGCCCTCTAGCGGGAGTGTGAATGAGCAGTTCTTC; CDR3aa: CASSPPSSGSVNEQFF
len: 12; d_gene: NA; abundance: NA; j_gene: TRBJ1-2; v_gene: TRBV27; CDR3nt: TGTGCCAGCGGGAGGGGGGAAGCTGGCTACACCTTC; CDR3aa: CASGRGEAGYTF
len: 16; d_gene: TRBD2; abundance: NA; j_gene: TRBJ2-1; v_gene: TRBV2; CDR3nt: TGTGCCAGCAGTCGCCGGACTAGCGGGAGTCCCAATGAGCAGTTCTTC; CDR3aa: CASSRRTSGSPNEQFF